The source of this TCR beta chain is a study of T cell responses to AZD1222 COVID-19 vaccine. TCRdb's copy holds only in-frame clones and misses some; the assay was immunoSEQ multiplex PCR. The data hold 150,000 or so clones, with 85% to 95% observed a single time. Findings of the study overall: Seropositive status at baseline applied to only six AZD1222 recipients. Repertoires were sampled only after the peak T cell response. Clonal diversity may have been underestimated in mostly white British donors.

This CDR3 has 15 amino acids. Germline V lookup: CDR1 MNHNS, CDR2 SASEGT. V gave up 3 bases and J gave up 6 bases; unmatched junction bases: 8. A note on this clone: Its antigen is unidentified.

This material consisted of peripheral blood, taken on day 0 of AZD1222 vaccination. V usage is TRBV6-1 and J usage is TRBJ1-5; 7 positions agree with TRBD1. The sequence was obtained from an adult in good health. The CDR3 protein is CASSDRQGIGQPQHF. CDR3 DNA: TGTGCCAGCAGTGATAGACAGGGTATCGGTCAGCCCCAGCATTTT.